This T cell receptor beta chain was recorded in a study of T cells after yellow fever vaccination. Study information: Where fractions had low cell numbers, libraries were prepared from them with the SMART-Seq v4 Ultra Low Input RNA kit.

CDR1 SGHRS and CDR2 YFSETQ come from the germline V gene. The V gene lost 4 bases and the J gene lost 9 bases, with 17 bases spanning the gap. This CDR3 has 14 residues. With regard to this clonotype: No antigen is known for it.

As TCR cDNA was made by 5'RACE template switching, a universal primer site and UMIs were added. TCRdb analysed the 5' RACE reads with MiXCR anew, one entry per CDR3 protein. The sample includes about 300,000 distinct CDR3 sequences, around 6.8% seen only once; the top ten take roughly a sixth. Study-level results: Among primary-vaccination clones, most reappeared after the booster, at 95% to 96% for CD4 and under 90% for CD8.

This TCR was recovered from a man between 18 and 29 years old who received the YFV17D yellow fever vaccine. This specimen was PBMCs, taken about 41 days after the first yellow fever vaccination. The rearrangement uses TRBV5-1 and TRBJ2-1, with D perhaps matching TRBD1 (6 bases). CDR3: CASSLEQGFREQFF. CDR3 coding DNA: TGCGCCAGCAGCCTGGAACAGGGTTTCCGTGAGCAGTTCTTC.